A selection of T cell receptor beta chains follows, all from one sample in a study of blood T cells in healthy people across ages. TCRdb ran MiXCR on the 5' RACE reads and lists one entry per CDR3 protein. The sample yields some 900,000 distinct CDR3 sequences, around 48% seen once. Sequenced sample: blood. The origin of the receptors is a young man in good health. The CDR3 runs from the conserved cysteine through the conserved F or W. A D gene is named only where the DNA matches it firmly. Clone size is stated in some rows and not others, as once, few, many or a class when expanded.

>TRBJ2-1|TRBV14|many|TRBD2
TGTGCCAGCAGTTTGCCCGGGACTACCTACAATGAGCAGTTCTTC
CASSLPGTTYNEQFF
>TRBJ1-6|TRBV5-1|few|NA
TGCGCCAGCAGCTTGACCGGGCCGCATAATTCACCCCTCCACTTT
CASSLTGPHNSPLHF
>TRBJ2-7|TRBV20-1|few|NA
TGCAGTGCTAAGGCCGGCGGGACCTACGAGCAGTACTTC
CSAKAGGTYEQYF
>TRBJ1-4|TRBV7-8|NA|TRBD1
TGTGCCAGCAGCTTGGCGCGGACAGGGCCTAATGAAAAACTGTTTTTT
CASSLARTGPNEKLFF
>TRBJ1-2|TRBV7-2|few|TRBD1
TGTGCCAGCAGCTTAGCGACAGGGGGCGCCTATGGCTACACCTTC
CASSLATGGAYGYTF
>TRBJ2-5|TRBV5-1|few|TRBD2
TGCGCCAGCAGCCGAGGGACTAGCGGCGGCGAGACCCAGTACTTC
CASSRGTSGGETQYF
>TRBJ2-1|TRBV7-3|NA|TRBD2
TGTGCCAGCAGCTTAATTCACACTAGCGGGGGGCCCTACAATGAGCAGTTCTTC
CASSLIHTSGGPYNEQFF
>TRBJ2-1|TRBV4-1|NA|TRBD2
TGCGCCAGCAGCCAAGAAACTAGCGGGGGGTGGGAGCAGTTCTTC
CASSQETSGGWEQFF
>TRBJ1-5|TRBV7-2|NA|NA
TGTGCCAGCAGCTCACATCCAGGGAGCAATCAGCCCCAGCATTTT
CASSSHPGSNQPQHF
>TRBJ2-1|TRBV5-6|NA|NA
TGTGCCAGCAGCCCGGGGCGGTTCTCCTACAATGAGCAGTTCTTC
CASSPGRFSYNEQFF
>TRBJ2-7|TRBV20-1|NA|TRBD2
TGCAGTGCTAGAGTTAGAACTAGCGGGGGGATCTCCTACGAGCAGTACTTC
CSARVRTSGGISYEQYF
>TRBJ1-2|TRBV28|NA|TRBD1
TGTGCCAGCAGTCATGACAGGGGGCGAGACGGCTACACCTTC
CASSHDRGRDGYTF
>TRBJ1-2|TRBV7-2|NA|NA
TGTGCCAGCAGCTTAGCCAGGGGAAATGGCTACACCTTC
CASSLARGNGYTF
>TRBJ2-3|TRBV5-1|few|TRBD2
TGCGCCAGCACCGTGGGGCGGGGGACCACAGATACGCAGTATTTT
CASTVGRGTTDTQYF
>TRBJ1-2|TRBV20-1|few|NA
TGCAGTGCTGAAAACCCTGGCTACACCTTC
CSAENPGYTF
>TRBJ1-2|TRBV7-3|NA|TRBD1
TGTGCCAGCAGCTCCGGGACAGGGAGTAATGGCTACACCTTC
CASSSGTGSNGYTF
>TRBJ1-1|TRBV12-3/TRBV12-4|NA|TRBD1
TGTGCCAGCGGTACAGGGGGCACTGAAGCTTTCTTT
CASGTGGTEAFF
>TRBJ2-1|TRBV3-1|NA|NA
TGTGCCAGCAGCCCCGGCCTAGTCTCCAACAATGAGCAGTTCTTC
CASSPGLVSNNEQFF
>TRBJ1-1|TRBV7-9|few|NA
TGTGCCAGCAGCTTAGGAGCCAGCACTGAAGCTTTCTTT
CASSLGASTEAFF
>TRBJ2-1|TRBV27|NA|TRBD1
TGTACCAGCAACCTACAGGGGGGCTCCTACAATGAGCAGTTCTTC
CTSNLQGGSYNEQFF
>TRBJ2-7|TRBV4-2|NA|TRBD1
TGTGCCAGCAGCCAAGATGTGGGGACAGTATACGAGCAGTACTTC
CASSQDVGTVYEQYF
>TRBJ2-5|TRBV15|NA|TRBD2
TGTGCCACCAGCCGTCAGCGGGGGGGAAGAGAGACCCAGTACTTC
CATSRQRGGRETQYF
>TRBJ1-4|TRBV21-1|NA|NA
TGTGCCAGCAGCAAAAGCAGGCAGGGCCGGTTCACTAATGAAAAACTGTTTTTT
CASSKSRQGRFTNEKLFF
>TRBJ1-6|TRBV7-3|few|NA
TGTGCCAGCAGCCTTGGACCTTCGGCTAATTCACCCCTCCACTTT
CASSLGPSANSPLHF
>TRBJ2-7|TRBV10-2|NA|TRBD1
TGCGCCAGCAAAGGGACAGGGGTTCACCACGAGCAGTACTTC
CASKGTGVHHEQYF
>TRBJ2-7|TRBV28|NA|TRBD1
TGTGCCAGCAGTTTAGACCAGGGGGCAGTCTACGAGCAGTACTTC
CASSLDQGAVYEQYF
>TRBJ2-3|TRBV10-3|NA|NA
TGTGCCATCAGTGTCGCGGGGACAGATACGCAGTATTTT
CAISVAGTDTQYF
>TRBJ2-1|TRBV4-3|NA|NA
TGCGCCAGCAGCCAAAGTCCACCGAACAATGAGCAGTTCTTC
CASSQSPPNNEQFF
>TRBJ2-3|TRBV7-9|once|TRBD2
TGTGCCAGCAGCTTAGCTTCTAGCGGGGACTCCTCGCAGTATTTT
CASSLASSGDSSQYF
>TRBJ2-2|TRBV7-9|NA|NA
TGTGCCAGCGGCCCAAACACCGGGGAGCTGTTTTTT
CASGPNTGELFF
>TRBJ1-4|TRBV6-5|NA|NA
TGTGCCAGCAGTTACGACAGTTTAGCTACTAATGAAAAACTGTTTTTT
CASSYDSLATNEKLFF
>TRBJ2-7|TRBV10-3|NA|TRBD1
TGTGCCATCAGTGGGCCGGGACAGGGCTACGAGCAGTACTTC
CAISGPGQGYEQYF
>TRBJ1-1|TRBV7-9|NA|NA
TGTGCCAGCAGCTCTCCGGGCGGGGTGAACACTGAAGCTTTCTTT
CASSSPGGVNTEAFF
>TRBJ1-3|TRBV20-1|NA|NA
TGCAGTGCTAGAGTCGCAGGGTTAGGAAACACCATATATTTT
CSARVAGLGNTIYF
>TRBJ2-3|TRBV27|few|TRBD2
TGTGCCAGCAGTTTAAGGGCTAGCGGGGGGGCAGATACGCAGTATTTT
CASSLRASGGADTQYF
>TRBJ2-3|TRBV9|NA|NA
TGTGCCAGCAGCGCCGAGGGGCGCCGGACAGATACGCAGTATTTT
CASSAEGRRTDTQYF
>TRBJ2-5|TRBV11-2|few|NA
TGTGCCAGCAGCTTAGAACCAGGGGGGGGAGGGACCCAGTACTTC
CASSLEPGGGGTQYF
>TRBJ2-3|TRBV7-3|NA|NA
TGTGCCAGCAGTACGGGGCCTGGGGTAGATACGCAGTATTTT
CASSTGPGVDTQYF
>TRBJ2-3|TRBV7-3|few|NA
TGTGCCAGCAGCTTAATGCCCCGCACAGATACGCAGTATTTT
CASSLMPRTDTQYF
>TRBJ2-1|TRBV19|NA|NA
TGTGCCAGTACTCAAGGGTGGGGGTACAACTACAATGAGCAGTTCTTC
CASTQGWGYNYNEQFF
>TRBJ1-2|TRBV12-3/TRBV12-4|NA|NA
TGTGCCAGCAGTGAGGACCCCTCCGCCGGCTATGGCTACACCTTC
CASSEDPSAGYGYTF
>TRBJ2-2|TRBV29-1|few|TRBD2
TGCAGCGCCCAACCGACTAGCGGGAGGACCGGGGAGCTGTTTTTT
CSAQPTSGRTGELFF
>TRBJ1-1|TRBV4-1|NA|NA
TGCGCCAGCAGCCAAGGGACTAGAGGGGCTTTCTTT
CASSQGTRGAFF
>TRBJ2-2|TRBV6-2/TRBV6-3|NA|TRBD2
TGTGCCAGCAGCACCGGACTAGCGGGGGGTTCGGGGGAGCTGTTTTTT
CASSTGLAGGSGELFF
>TRBJ1-6|TRBV7-2|NA|NA
TGTGCCAGCAGCTCCGATGGGCCCTATAATTCACCCCTCCACTTT
CASSSDGPYNSPLHF
>TRBJ2-7|TRBV7-2|NA|TRBD2
TGTGCCAGCAGCTTAGTCTCAGCGGGGGGATCCTACGAGCAGTACTTC
CASSLVSAGGSYEQYF
>TRBJ1-6|TRBV4-3|few|NA
TGCGCCAGCAGCCAAGATTGGGCCTCGCGACCCCTCCACTTT
CASSQDWASRPLHF
>TRBJ2-1|TRBV4-2|NA|TRBD2
TGTGCCAGCAGCCGTGGACTAGCGGAGACCCAGTTCTTC
CASSRGLAETQFF
>TRBJ1-5|TRBV6-5|NA|NA
TGTGCCAGCAGTTACTCAGGGAGTCGGCAGCCCCAGCATTTT
CASSYSGSRQPQHF
>TRBJ1-1|TRBV4-1|NA|NA
TGCGCCAGCAGCCAAGTTATGAACACTGAAGCTTTCTTT
CASSQVMNTEAFF